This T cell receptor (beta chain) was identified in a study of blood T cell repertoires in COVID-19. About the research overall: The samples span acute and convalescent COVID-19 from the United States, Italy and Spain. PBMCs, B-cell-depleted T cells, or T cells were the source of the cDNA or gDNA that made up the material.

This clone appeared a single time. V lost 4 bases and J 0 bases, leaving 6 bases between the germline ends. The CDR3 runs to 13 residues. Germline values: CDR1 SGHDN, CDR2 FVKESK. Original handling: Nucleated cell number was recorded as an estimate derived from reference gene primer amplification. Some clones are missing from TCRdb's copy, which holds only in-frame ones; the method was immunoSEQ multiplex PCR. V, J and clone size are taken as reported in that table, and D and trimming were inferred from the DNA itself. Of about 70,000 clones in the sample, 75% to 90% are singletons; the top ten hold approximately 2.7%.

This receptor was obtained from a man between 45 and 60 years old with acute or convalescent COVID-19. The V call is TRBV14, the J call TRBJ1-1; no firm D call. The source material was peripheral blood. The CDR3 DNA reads TGTGCCAGCAGCCGTATTATGAACACTGAAGCTTTCTTT. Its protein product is CASSRIMNTEAFF.